This TCR beta chain was sequenced for a study of spatial heterogeneity in lung cancer. As for the study in general: On average, each unique TCR and UMI combination appeared more than ten times in raw reads.

Sample time point: sample taken at primary tumor resection. TCRs were sequenced from unsorted whole RNA of tumor, nontumor lung or PBMC. This clonotype was counted many times. Antigen unknown. Study-wide results and limits: Higher tumor mutation counts went along with higher counts of expanded intratumoral alpha and beta TCRs.

TCRdb ran MiXCR on the 5' RACE reads and lists one entry per CDR3 protein. Counted here are approximately 9,700 distinct CDR3 sequences, around 12% occurring once; the ten biggest clones make up 8% to 11%. Material: lung tumor tissue, obtained at surgery. The sequence derives from a male donor with early-stage non-small cell lung cancer.

The CDR3 DNA follows: TGTGTCAGAGAGGACAGGGCGGGCACCGGGGAGCTGTTTTTT. It translates to CVREDRAGTGELFF. The gene calls are TRBV28 and TRBJ2-2; 8 positions agree with TRBD1. The length of the CDR3 is 14 residues. CDR1 and CDR2 from the germline V gene are MDHEN and SYDVKM.